One sample yielded the 24 T cell receptor beta chains listed below, sequenced in a study of shared clonotypes between healthy human individuals. The data were produced by immunoSEQ multiplex PCR, yet TCRdb's version contains in-frame clones alone and is incomplete. Here the sample spans about 380,000 clones, roughly 96% being singletons. Sequenced input: memory CD8+ T cells sorted from blood. Stated subset: CD45RO+ cells pooled with CCR7-negative TemRA cells. These receptors came from a man younger than 40 in good health.

The rearrangement uses TRBV5-4 and TRBJ2-7; perhaps D is TRBD1 or TRBD2 (5 bases each). Germline assignment: CDR1 SGHNT and CDR2 YYREEE (reference sequence). The CDR3 spans 13 residues. Trimming stripped 2 bases from V and 5 bases from J, with 11 bases between. The CDR3 DNA sequence: TGTGCCAGCAGCTTCGGGGCAGCCAACGAGCAGTACTTC. Translation gives CASSFGAANEQYF.

J is TRBJ2-3 and V is TRBV7-9; D is unresolved. CDR3 length equals 12 residues. Germline V gives CDR1 SEHNR, CDR2 FQNEAQ (reference sequence). Trimming removed 4 bases from V and 4 bases from J, with 6 bases in between. This CDR3 is CASSSMADTQYF. CDR3 bases: TGTGCCAGCAGCTCGATGGCAGATACGCAGTATTTT.

This clone is a singleton in its sample. In the same sample, other DNA sequences code for this CDR3. This chain connects TRBV7-9 to TRBJ2-1, with D possibly called TRBD1 or TRBD2 (5 bases each). Looked up from germline, CDR1 is SEHNR and CDR2 is FQNEAQ (reference sequence). Trimming shortened V by 1 base and J by 6 bases, and 7 bases separated the two germline ends. The CDR3 contains 13 residues. The CDR3: CASSLGGVNEQFF. In DNA, the CDR3 is TGTGCCAGCAGCTTAGGAGGGGTCAATGAGCAGTTCTTC. The variable domain in full, completed from reference TRBV7-9 and TRBJ2-1, reads DTGVSQNPRHKITKRGQNVTFRCDPISEHNRLYWYRQTLGQGPEFLTYFQNEAQLEKSRLLSDRFSAERPKGSFSTLEIQRTEQGDSAMYLCASSLGGVNEQFFGPGTRLTVL.

About this clone itself: The same CDR3 also results from other DNA sequences found in this sample. For the CDR3, the DNA is TGTGCCAGCAGCTTTAGCGGTAGCTCCTACGAGCAGTACTTC. The encoded protein is CASSFSGSSYEQYF. This chain links TRBV7-2 with TRBJ2-7; tentatively, D is TRBD2 (6 bases). Trimming pared 3 bases from V and 0 bases from J, leaving 9 bases between. The CDR3 has 14 residues. Germline CDR1 SGHTA, CDR2 FQGNSA.

The V gene is TRBV15, the J gene TRBJ1-5, with D perhaps matching TRBD1 (5 bases). The germline CDR1 and CDR2 sequences are LNHNV and YYDKDF (reference sequence). The CDR3 has 16 residues. V was clipped by 0 bases and J by 3 bases, with 12 bases between them. CDR3 nucleotide sequence: TGTGCCACCAGCAGAGATCGTTTCAGGGACAATCAGCCCCAGCATTTT. As protein: CATSRDRFRDNQPQHF.

Comments on this clone: The same CDR3 also results from other DNA sequences found in this sample. This chain joins TRBV27 and TRBJ2-6, with no clear D. Per germline, CDR1 MNHEY and CDR2 SMNVEV (reference sequence). The V end lost 3 bases, the J end lost 4 bases, and 7 bases lay between the germline ends. This CDR3 comprises 14 residues. Here the CDR3 DNA reads TGTGCCAGCAGTTTGGGTTCAGGGGCCAACGTCCTGACTTTC. Protein product: CASSLGSGANVLTF.

The rearrangement links TRBV29-1 to TRBJ2-1; D gene ambiguous. The germline CDR1 and CDR2 sequences are SQVTM and ANQGSEA. With 1 base removed from V and 4 bases from J, the gap between germline ends came to 14 bases. CDR3 length: 15 residues. CDR3 sequence: CSVEVHAARYNEQFF. CDR3 DNA: TGCAGCGTTGAAGTTCATGCGGCAAGATACAATGAGCAGTTCTTC.

The chain couples TRBV7-9 to TRBJ1-2, with 9 bases aligning to TRBD1. This CDR3 region has 16 residues. Germline V CDR1 and CDR2: SEHNR, FQNEAQ (reference sequence). J was trimmed by 4 bases and V by 5 bases; bases with no gene match: 11. DNA of the CDR3: TGTGCCAGCAGCCTCGGGCCCGGGACAGGGTCCTATGGCTACACCTTC. Protein sequence: CASSLGPGTGSYGYTF. Using reference TRBV7-9 and TRBJ1-2 for the parts outside the CDR3, the full variable domain is DTGVSQNPRHKITKRGQNVTFRCDPISEHNRLYWYRQTLGQGPEFLTYFQNEAQLEKSRLLSDRFSAERPKGSFSTLEIQRTEQGDSAMYLCASSLGPGTGSYGYTFGSGTRLTVV.

The chain links TRBV7-8 to TRBJ1-4; D is unresolved. V lost 1 base and J 8 bases, leaving 5 bases between the germline ends. The germline CDR1 and CDR2 sequences are SGHVS and FQNEAQ. The CDR3 runs to 12 residues. CDR3: CASSLGPEKLFF. DNA for the CDR3: TGTGCCAGCAGCTTAGGGCCAGAAAAACTGTTTTTT.

The chain combines TRBV2 with TRBJ2-3; 7 bases align to TRBD2. J gave up 6 bases and V 10 bases, and 10 bases lay outside the gene matches. Per the germline V gene, CDR1 is SNHLY and CDR2 is FYNNEI. This CDR3 comprises 13 residues. In nucleotides, the CDR3 is TGTGCCATCTTGGGAGGGGTTGGCGATACGCAGTATTTT. This sequence encodes CAILGGVGDTQYF. The complete variable domain, with remaining parts taken from reference TRBV2 and TRBJ2-3, reads EPEVTQTPSHQVTQMGQEVILRCVPISNHLYFYWYRQILGQKVEFLVSFYNNEISEKSEIFDDQFSVERPDGSNFTLKIRSTKLEDSAMYFCAILGGVGDTQYFGPGTRLTVL.

This clone came up once. The chain joins TRBV5-1 to TRBJ2-3, with no clear D. The CDR3 loop spans 15 amino acids. The V and J ends lost 5 bases and 1 base respectively, with 14 bases between them. Germline lookup yields CDR1 SGHRS and CDR2 YFSETQ. The DNA for the CDR3 is TGCGCCAGCAGACCTCAGTCGACCCGCACAGATACGCAGTATTTT. This encodes CASRPQSTRTDTQYF.

The chain combines TRBV7-8 with TRBJ2-7, with 9 positions matching TRBD1. V was pared by 1 base and J by 3 bases, with 16 bases of the junction left unmatched. Germline V gene lookup returns CDR1 SGHVS and CDR2 FQNEAQ. The CDR3 has 19 amino acids. In DNA form, the CDR3 reads TGTGCCAGCAGCTTAGAGGCTTCGTGGAGACAGGGGGTGTTCTACGAGCAGTACTTC. Its protein is CASSLEASWRQGVFYEQYF. Using reference TRBV7-8 and TRBJ2-7 for the parts outside the CDR3, the full variable domain is GAGVSQSPRYKVAKRGQDVALRCDPISGHVSLFWYQQALGQGPEFLTYFQNEAQLDKSGLPSDRFFAERPEGSVSTLKIQRTQQEDSAVYLCASSLEASWRQGVFYEQYFGPGTRLTVT.

The genes are TRBV7-9 and TRBJ2-3; no clear D gene. From germline, CDR1 is SEHNR and CDR2 FQNEAQ (reference sequence). The CDR3 totals 12 residues. Trimming stripped 5 bases from V and 11 bases from J, with 14 bases between. As DNA, the CDR3 is TGTGCCAGCAGCCCTCGCTGGGGTGGGCAGTATTTT. Its protein is CASSPRWGGQYF. The variable domain in full, with the rest retrieved from reference TRBV7-9 and TRBJ2-3, is DTGVSQNPRHKITKRGQNVTFRCDPISEHNRLYWYRQTLGQGPEFLTYFQNEAQLEKSRLLSDRFSAERPKGSFSTLEIQRTEQGDSAMYLCASSPRWGGQYFGPGTRLTVL.

This sequence joins TRBV28 and TRBJ2-1; D is unresolved. V was cut by 5 bases and J by 0 bases, with 5 bases left in between. Germline loops: CDR1 MDHEN, CDR2 SYDVKM. The CDR3 totals 13 residues. CDR3 nucleotides: TGTGCCAGCAGTCCCCTCTCCTACAATGAGCAGTTCTTC. Its protein is CASSPLSYNEQFF.

The chain employs TRBV5-6 and TRBJ2-1, with D perhaps TRBD2 (6 bases). CDR1 SGHDT and CDR2 YYEEEE come from the germline V gene. The ends were cut back, 0 bases at V and 6 bases at J, with 16 bases in the middle. The CDR3 has 16 amino acids. The DNA of the CDR3 is TGTGCCAGCAGCTTGGCCGCGGGGCTATCGACCAATGAGCAGTTCTTC. Its translation is CASSLAAGLSTNEQFF. The full variable domain, in which reference TRBV5-6 and TRBJ2-1 provide the parts outside the CDR3, is DAGVTQSPTHLIKTRGQQVTLRCSPKSGHDTVSWYQQALGQGPQFIFQYYEEEERQRGNFPDRFSGHQFPNYSSELNVNALLLGDSALYLCASSLAAGLSTNEQFFGPGTRLTVL.

The count of this clone is one. The chain recombines TRBV11-2 with TRBJ2-5; D perhaps matches TRBD1 (5 bases). The CDR3 totals 12 residues. CDR1 is SGHAT and CDR2 is FQNNGV in the germline V gene. The V gene lost 2 bases and the J gene lost 5 bases, with 6 bases spanning the gap. CDR3 sequence (DNA): TGTGCCAGCAGCTTAAAGGGGGAGACCCAGTACTTC. Translation: CASSLKGETQYF.

V usage is TRBV5-5 and J usage is TRBJ2-7, with D unresolved. Trimming pared 4 bases from V and 3 bases from J, leaving 8 bases between. The CDR3 contains 12 residues. Germline assignment: CDR1 SGHKS and CDR2 YYEKEE (reference sequence). The DNA for the CDR3 is TGTGCCAGCAGCCTGACTCTCTACGAGCAGTACTTC. Its protein is CASSLTLYEQYF.

The rearrangement uses TRBV19 and TRBJ2-3; possibly TRBD1 for D (6 bases). The V end lost 9 bases, the J end lost 0 bases, and 13 bases lay between the germline ends. Germline V CDR1 and CDR2: LNHDA, SQIVND (reference sequence). This CDR3 has 14 residues. CDR3 amino acids: CASRQALSTDTQYF. CDR3 bases: TGTGCCAGCAGACAGGCCCTTAGCACAGATACGCAGTATTTT.

About this clone: The junction and the germline gene differ at one end; a read error may be behind it. J is TRBJ1-1 and V is TRBV29-1; TRBD1 matches at 7 bases. Looked up from germline, CDR1 is SQVTM and CDR2 is ANQGSEA. The CDR3 sequence is 10 residues long. The CDR3 sequence is CSAGPGQLVF. As DNA, the CDR3 is TGCAGCGCCGGACCGGGACAGCTAGTCTTT.

The chain's CDR3 is CASTKPGQGSETQYF. In nucleotides, the CDR3 is TGCGCCAGCACCAAACCGGGACAGGGGTCTGAGACCCAGTACTTC. This chain joins TRBV5-1 and TRBJ2-5; 10 nucleotides match TRBD1. This CDR3 is built from 15 residues. Trimming took 6 bases from V and 5 from J; bases not matched to a gene: 10. Germline V gives CDR1 SGHRS, CDR2 YFSETQ.

The genes are TRBV6-6 and TRBJ2-3; D remains unclear. Germline V CDR1 and CDR2: MNHNY, SVGAGI (reference sequence). V lost 5 bases and J 2 bases, leaving 2 bases between the germline ends. The CDR3 contains 11 residues. The CDR3 nucleotides are TGTGCCAGCAGTCCCACAGATACGCAGTATTTT. It specifies CASSPTDTQYF.

As concerns this clone: Other DNA sequences within the sample encode an identical CDR3. The CDR3 is CASSVTSGSYEQYF. DNA of the CDR3: TGTGCCAGCAGCGTGACTAGCGGCTCCTACGAGCAGTACTTC. The chain has TRBV9 and TRBJ2-7; the match to TRBD2 covers 9 bases. Germline CDR1 and CDR2: SGDLS and YYNGEE. V was pared by 2 bases and J by 0 bases, with 0 bases of the junction left unmatched. The CDR3 is 14 residues long.

The chain carries TRBV30 and TRBJ2-7, with D possibly being TRBD1 or TRBD2 (6 bases each). The CDR3 covers 16 residues. The germline V gene encodes CDR1 GTSNPN and CDR2 SVGIG (reference sequence). V was pared by 0 bases and J by 0 bases, with 15 bases between. CDR3 sequence reads: CAWSVPGASSSYEQYF. For the CDR3, the DNA is TGTGCCTGGAGTGTACCGGGGGCTTCAAGCTCCTACGAGCAGTACTTC.

The chain joins TRBV6-5 to TRBJ2-5; TRBD1 agrees at 7 bases. The CDR3 has 16 residues. CDR1 and CDR2 (germline): MNHEY, SVGAGI. After removal of 2 bases from V and 1 base from J, the junction contained 7 bases not matched to a gene. The DNA of the CDR3 is TGTGCCAGCAGTTACGCGGCCGACAGGGTCCAAGAGACCCAGTACTTC. Protein sequence: CASSYAADRVQETQYF.